This is a list of T cell receptor beta chains from one sample in a study of T cell clones after liver transplantation. The antigens of these receptors remain unknown. Repertoires were generated with immunoSEQ multiplex PCR, while TCRdb's copy carries only in-frame clones and drops some. There are 5,000 or so clones in the sample; just over 30% occur only once, and about 16% lies in the top ten. Specimen: CD4+ T cells from cultured PBMCs. The origin of the receptors is a human patient who received a liver transplant. Some T cells may be provided by the graft donor. The CDR3 runs from the conserved cysteine through the conserved F or W. A D gene is named only where the DNA matches it firmly. The size entry is marked missing in some rows and otherwise reads once, few, many or a size class.

d_call j_call clone_size v_call cdr3_length cdr3_nt cdr3_aa
- TRBJ1-5 - TRBV7-2 13 TGTGCCAGCAGCCCATATAGCAATCAGCCCCAGCATTTT CASSPYSNQPQHF
- TRBJ1-3 - TRBV5-1 13 TGCGCCAGCAGCTTCGAGGGAGGAAACACCATATATTTT CASSFEGGNTIYF
TRBD2 TRBJ2-3 few TRBV7-2 16 TGTGCCAGCAGCTTGACTAGCGGGTTTAGCACAGATACGCAGTATTTT CASSLTSGFSTDTQYF
TRBD2 TRBJ2-3 - TRBV18 17 TGTGCCAGCTCACGAAATAGCGGGAGGTCGAGCACAGATACGCAGTATTTT CASSRNSGRSSTDTQYF
- TRBJ1-3 - TRBV9 19 TGTGCCAGCAGCGTAGCTAATAAGAGGGGGACCTTCTCTGGAAACACCATATATTTT CASSVANKRGTFSGNTIYF
TRBD1 TRBJ1-2 medium-sized TRBV28 17 TGTGCCAGCAGGCCAGACAGGGGATCAGGGAGTAACTATGGCTACACCTTC CASRPDRGSGSNYGYTF
- TRBJ1-2 - TRBV29-1 12 TGCAGCGCCTACAGGGCCCCCTATGGCTACACCTTC CSAYRAPYGYTF
- TRBJ2-1 - TRBV15 19 TGTGCCACCAGCAGGGATCAGTCGGTAGCGAACCCCTCCTACAATGAGCTGTTCTTC CATSRDQSVANPSYNELFF
- TRBJ2-2 - TRBV11-2 17 TGTGCCAGCAGCCTAATCGGGGGCGGGCCGAACACCGGGGAGCTGTTTTTT CASSLIGGGPNTGELFF
- TRBJ1-6 - TRBV11-2 13 TGTGCCAGCAGCCTAGAGGCGTATTCACCCCTCCACTTT CASSLEAYSPLHF
- TRBJ1-1 medium-sized TRBV2 17 TGTGCCAGCAGCCTGAGAGGAGGGGCTACTATGAACACTGAAGCTTTCTTT CASSLRGGATMNTEAFF
- TRBJ2-7 few TRBV5-6 13 TGTGCCAGCAGCTTGATCGCCAGCGGGGAGCAGTACTTC CASSLIASGEQYF
- TRBJ2-5 - TRBV7-9 14 TGTGCCAGCAGCTTAGCGCTCAGGGGAGAGACCCAGTACTTC CASSLALRGETQYF
- TRBJ2-3 - TRBV5-8 14 TGTGCCAGCAGCTTGGTTTCCTCGGTAGATACGCAGTATTTT CASSLVSSVDTQYF
- TRBJ1-1 medium-sized TRBV7-9 11 TGTGCCAGCAGCCCAATGGCAGTTGCTTTCTTT CASSPMAVAFF
- TRBJ2-1 few TRBV5-1 15 TGCGCCAGCCACGATTCCGGGCCTTCAGCGGGTGAGCAGTTCTTC CASHDSGPSAGEQFF
TRBD1 TRBJ2-7 - TRBV28 15 TGTGCCAGCAGTCCCAAGACAGGGTACGGCTACGAGCAGTACTTC CASSPKTGYGYEQYF
TRBD1 TRBJ2-1 - TRBV11-3 14 TGTGCCAGCAGCGACAGGGGGCGCGGTAATGAGCAGTTCTTC CASSDRGRGNEQFF
TRBD1 TRBJ1-6 - TRBV6-5 14 TGTGCCAGCAGGCTGGCAGGGGGAGATTCACCCCTCCACTTT CASRLAGGDSPLHF
- TRBJ2-1 few TRBV11-2 12 TGTGCCAGCAGCTTAGGCTTCGATGAGCAGTTCTTC CASSLGFDEQFF
- TRBJ1-2 - TRBV30 12 TGTGCCTGGAGTGACAATAACTATGGCTACACCTTC CAWSDNNYGYTF
- TRBJ2-3 - TRBV2 15 TGTGCCAGAGGGCCAGGGCATTCTAGCACAGATACGCAGTATTTT CARGPGHSSTDTQYF
- TRBJ1-5 - TRBV6-1 17 TGTGCCAGCAGTGAAGGACGGTATTATTATAGCAATCAGCCCCAGCATTTT CASSEGRYYYSNQPQHF
TRBD1 TRBJ2-7 few TRBV13 15 TGTGCCAGCAGTCAACCGCGACAGGGAGACTACGAGCAGTACTTC CASSQPRQGDYEQYF
TRBD2 TRBJ2-1 - TRBV5-1 16 TGCGCCAGCAGCCCCCTATTGGGACTAGCGACCAATGAGCAGTTCTTC CASSPLLGLATNEQFF
- TRBJ1-4 large TRBV6-1 15 TGTGCCAGCAGTGAATACGACAGGATTAATGAAAAACTGTTTTTT CASSEYDRINEKLFF
- TRBJ1-6 few TRBV6-5 15 TGTGCCAGCAGGACCGGCTCGGTGAACAATTCACCCCTCCACTTT CASRTGSVNNSPLHF
- TRBJ1-1 - TRBV5-1 13 TGCGCCAGCAGCTTGTCCCAGAACACTGAAGCTTTCTTT CASSLSQNTEAFF
- TRBJ1-1 few TRBV5-1 15 TGCGCCAGCAGCTTGTCGGGAGGGAGGAACACTGAAGCTTTCTTT CASSLSGGRNTEAFF
- TRBJ2-5 - TRBV19 15 TGTGCCAGTAGTATTGGGAGATCGGTTGGAGAGACCCAGTACTTC CASSIGRSVGETQYF
TRBD1 TRBJ2-6 few TRBV9 17 TGTGCCCGCAGCAACGACAGGGGGCGCGCGGGGGCCAACGTCCTGACTTTC CARSNDRGRAGANVLTF
- TRBJ2-1 few TRBV18 15 TGTGCCAGCTCAGTCCGACAGGAAAAATACAATGAGCAGTTCTTC CASSVRQEKYNEQFF
- TRBJ1-2 few TRBV7-2 15 TGTGCCAGCAGCTTAGTACAGGGCGGAGGATATGGCTACACCTTC CASSLVQGGGYGYTF
- TRBJ1-4 - TRBV6-5 11 TGTGCCAGCAGTGGCTTGGGAAAACTGTTTTTT CASSGLGKLFF
TRBD2 TRBJ2-3 - TRBV19 14 TGTGCCAGTAGGGTAGCGGGGAACACAGATACGCAGTATTTT CASRVAGNTDTQYF
- TRBJ2-1 few TRBV9 11 TGTGCCAGCAGCCTGGAAAATGAGCAGTTCTTC CASSLENEQFF
- TRBJ2-2 - TRBV11-3 14 TGTGCCAGCAGCTTCGGACAATACACCGGGGAGCTGTTTTTT CASSFGQYTGELFF
- TRBJ2-3 - TRBV4-1 14 TGCGCCAGCAGCCAAGAGGGGCGCACAGATACGCAGTATTTT CASSQEGRTDTQYF
- TRBJ1-5 few TRBV27 14 TGTGCCAGCAACCGCGACGGCCACAATCAGCCCCAGCATTTT CASNRDGHNQPQHF
- TRBJ2-2 large TRBV2 15 TGTGCCAGCAGGGGGAACGGGGCGAACACCGGGGAGCTGTTTTTT CASRGNGANTGELFF
TRBD2 TRBJ2-1 - TRBV19 14 TGTGCCACCTTAGCGGGGGGCTCCTACAATGAGCAGTTCTTC CATLAGGSYNEQFF
TRBD1 TRBJ2-1 - TRBV5-1 15 TGCGCCAGCAGCTTGGCCTGGACAGGGGACAATGAGCAGTTCTTC CASSLAWTGDNEQFF
- TRBJ1-6 hyperexpanded TRBV7-2 13 TGTGCCAGCAGCCTAGAGGCGTATTCACCCCTCCACTTT CASSLEAYSPLHF
TRBD1 TRBJ1-1 - TRBV6-1 14 TGTGCCAGCAGTGTGACAGGGGGCGCGACTGAAGCTTTCTTT CASSVTGGATEAFF
- TRBJ2-5 - TRBV18 13 TGTGCCAGCTCACCTACTATAAAGGAGACCCAGTACTTC CASSPTIKETQYF
- TRBJ1-3 few TRBV9 17 TGTGCCAGCAGCGTAGATGCCAGAGGTCCCTCTGGAAACACCATATATTTT CASSVDARGPSGNTIYF
- TRBJ2-1 - TRBV7-2 14 TGTGCCAGCACCCCGGGCGGAGGCAGAGATGAGCAGTTCTTC CASTPGGGRDEQFF
TRBD1 TRBJ1-6 - TRBV11-2 12 TGTGCCAGCAGGACAGGGGGCTCACCCCTCCACTTT CASRTGGSPLHF
- TRBJ1-2 - TRBV28 13 TGTGCCAGCAGTTTAAGTTCAGGGGTTGGCTACACCTTC CASSLSSGVGYTF
- TRBJ2-3 once TRBV28 17 TGTGCCAGCAGTTTCGCGGGGGCATCGCCAAGCACAGATACGCAGTATTTT CASSFAGASPSTDTQYF
- TRBJ1-5 - TRBV6-5 12 TGTGCCAGCGGCCGCGAGAATCAGCCCCAGCATTTT CASGRENQPQHF
- TRBJ1-2 few TRBV15 14 TGTGCCACCAGCAGAGATTTGTACAACCATGGCTACACCTTC CATSRDLYNHGYTF
TRBD1 TRBJ2-5 - TRBV7-2 14 TGTGCCAGCAGCTTAAGCCAGGACAGGAAGACCCAGTACTTC CASSLSQDRKTQYF
- TRBJ1-2 - TRBV30 13 TGTGCCTGGAGAATACAGGGCGGGGATGGCTACACCTTC CAWRIQGGDGYTF